The 30 T cell receptor beta chains below all came from one sample that was sequenced in a study of cytomegalovirus exposure and HLA in healthy donors (dated by TCRdb to the late 2010s). Libraries were prepared through the immunoSEQ multiplex PCR assay. For the multiplex PCR, a mixture combining 60 forward primers for TCR Vbeta segments and 13 reverse primers for TCR Jbeta segments was used. TCRdb took this table from immuneACCESS and kept in-frame rearrangements with V and J called. Such tables lack part of the clones; where checked against another copy, unresolved V genes explain under half of the gap, and the rest is unexplained. The sample table holds around 99,000 clones, of which roughly 70% were seen once. The ten biggest clones cover roughly 5.3% of the sample. Sequenced input: PBMCs. These receptors were collected from a woman aged 70-85 years in good health and CMV-seropositive.

J is TRBJ1-1 and V is TRBV10-3; perhaps TRBD1 as D (5 bases). The CDR3 contains 15 residues. Germline V gene sequence: CDR1 ENHRY, CDR2 SYGVKD. V was cut by 5 bases and J by 0 bases, with 13 bases left in between. The CDR3 DNA reads as TGTGCCATCAGTTTGGGGGAGGCTATGAACACTGAAGCTTTCTTT. Its protein product is CAISLGEAMNTEAFF.

This clone has more than one count but fewer than ten. V is TRBV5-8 and J is TRBJ2-1; TRBD1 is a possible D gene (5 bases). Trimming took 0 bases from V and 15 from J, leaving 10 bases between them. The CDR3 consists of 11 residues. CDR1 SGHTS and CDR2 YDEGEE come from the germline V gene. CDR3 sequence (DNA): TGTGCCAGCAGCTTGGGCAGGGCCCTGTTCTTC. Residues: CASSLGRALFF.

About this clone: The junction differs from germline at one of its ends, possibly a read error. The chain combines TRBV5-1 with TRBJ2-2; maybe TRBD1 (6 bases). Germline V gene sequence: CDR1 SGHRS, CDR2 YFSETQ. The CDR3 is 15 residues long. The CDR3 is CASRLGQGFTGELFF. The DNA of the CDR3 is TGCGCCAGCAGGTTGGGGCAGGGGTTCACCGGGGAGCTGTTTTTT.

The chain carries TRBV7-2 and TRBJ2-1; 8 bases fit TRBD2. Per germline, CDR1 SGHTA and CDR2 FQGNSA. The CDR3 sequence is 13 residues long. With 5 bases clipped from V and 15 bases from J, the junction kept 12 bases outside the gene matches. CDR3 in DNA: TGTGCCAGCAGCCTCGCCGGGGGGGGGCCTGGGTTCTTC. It encodes CASSLAGGGPGFF.

This clone appeared a few times. The chain recombines TRBV6-5 with TRBJ1-6; D is ambiguous. In germline, CDR1 is MNHEY, CDR2 SVGAGI. The V gene lost 5 bases and the J gene lost 0 bases, with 8 bases spanning the gap. The CDR3 runs 15 residues. The CDR3 nucleotides read TGTGCCAGCAGTGCTCGGAGCTCCTATAATTCACCCCTCCACTTT. This translates into CASSARSSYNSPLHF.

The rearrangement links TRBV29-1 to TRBJ1-1; TRBD1 matches 7 bases. CDR1 and CDR2 (germline): SQVTM, ANQGSEA. CDR3 size: 15 residues. V shed 4 bases and J 6 bases; nucleotides not matched to a gene: 14. In nucleotides, the CDR3 is TGCAGCGTTGCGTCCCCCCTGACAGGGCGATCTGAAGCTTTCTTT. Translation: CSVASPLTGRSEAFF.

The chain is built from TRBV11-1 and TRBJ2-5; possibly TRBD2 for D (5 bases). Germline V gives CDR1 SGHAT, CDR2 FQDESV (reference sequence). Trimming removed 5 bases at V and 0 bases at J, with 13 bases between. CDR3 length equals 15 residues. The CDR3: CASSTGGQYQETQYF. CDR3 sequence (DNA): TGTGCCAGCAGCACGGGCGGGCAGTACCAAGAGACCCAGTACTTC.

The V call is TRBV10-2, the J call TRBJ1-1; TRBD1 is a possible D gene (5 bases). The V end lost 4 bases, the J end lost 4 bases, and 10 bases lay between the germline ends. Germline V gives CDR1 WSHSY, CDR2 SAAADI. CDR3 size: 13 residues. CDR3 nucleotide sequence: TGCGCCAGCAGTGGCGACAGCCGCACTGAAGCTTTCTTT. It is translated as CASSGDSRTEAFF.

The chain employs TRBV4-1 and TRBJ2-1; 13 bases map to TRBD2. Germline CDR1 is MGHRA and CDR2 is YSYEKL. This CDR3 contains 18 residues. Trimming removed 3 bases from V and 7 bases from J; junction bases left unmatched: 12. The CDR3 DNA reads as TGCGCCAGCAGCCATACCCAGGGACTAGCGGGGCGGGGGAATGAGCAGTTCTTC. Its translation: CASSHTQGLAGRGNEQFF.

The V and J genes are TRBV7-3 and TRBJ2-1, with TRBD2 identical over 9 bases. Germline CDR1 is SGHTA and CDR2 is FQGTGA. The CDR3 is 15 amino acids. With V trimmed by 5 bases and J by 7 bases, 9 bases remained unmatched. The CDR3 region is CASSQIAGAGNEQFF. In DNA form, the CDR3 reads TGTGCCAGCAGCCAGATAGCGGGGGCGGGGAATGAGCAGTTCTTC.

This clone has just a few counts. The chain joins TRBV23-1 to TRBJ1-6, with D possibly matching TRBD1 (6 bases). TRBV23-1 is flagged as an ORF with uncertain function. Between the trimmed V and J ends, which lost 2 bases and 4 bases, there was a span of 9 bases. This CDR3 has 15 amino acids. The CDR3 DNA sequence: TGCGCCAGCAGTCAACGGGACACATATAATTCACCCCTCCACTTT. Its protein is CASSQRDTYNSPLHF.

J is TRBJ2-1 and V is TRBV7-9, with D perhaps TRBD1 (7 bases). The germline CDR1 and CDR2 sequences are SEHNR and FQNEAQ (reference sequence). V was shortened by 6 bases and J by 9 bases, with 12 bases between the two germline ends. CDR3 length: 12 residues. CDR3 loop: CASRPQGGEQFF. In DNA, the CDR3 is TGTGCCAGCAGGCCCCAGGGGGGTGAGCAGTTCTTC.

In this sample, this clone turned up many times. The chain uses TRBV5-6 and TRBJ2-7, with 7 bases identical to TRBD1. Per germline, CDR1 SGHDT and CDR2 YYEEEE. CDR3 length: 17 amino acids. Trimming took 4 bases from V and 0 from J; bases not matched to a gene: 13. The CDR3 is CASSLFGTDISSYEQYF. CDR3 coding DNA: TGTGCCAGCAGCCTGTTCGGGACAGACATCTCCTCCTACGAGCAGTACTTC.

A note on this clone: Other DNA sequences in the sample encode the same CDR3. This sequence joins TRBV6-1 and TRBJ1-3; weak D call: TRBD1 (6 bases). Per the germline V gene, CDR1 is MNHNS and CDR2 is SASEGT. V shed 7 bases and J shed 2 bases, with 15 bases lying between them. The CDR3 contains 15 residues. The CDR3 reads CASNSQGKAGNTIYF. CDR3 in DNA: TGTGCCAGCAACAGTCAGGGGAAAGCTGGAAACACCATATATTTT.

This chain uses TRBV10-1 with TRBJ2-5; 9 nucleotides agree with TRBD1. The CDR3 has 18 amino acids. Germline-derived CDR1 and CDR2 are WNHNN and SYGVQD (reference sequence). The ends lost 1 base at V and 0 bases at J; junction bases unmatched: 9. The CDR3 sequence: CASSEFLDRGLHQETQYF. The CDR3 DNA sequence: TGCGCCAGCAGTGAGTTCCTGGACAGGGGACTCCACCAAGAGACCCAGTACTTC.

This rearrangement joins TRBV4-1 to TRBJ1-3; D is undetermined. This CDR3 is built from 16 residues. V was trimmed by 0 bases and J by 1 base, leaving 10 bases between them. The germline V gene has CDR1 MGHRA and CDR2 YSYEKL. CDR3 protein: CASSQDVSFSGNTIYF. For the CDR3, the DNA is TGCGCCAGCAGCCAAGATGTTTCGTTTTCTGGAAACACCATATATTTT.

The chain links TRBV6-5 to TRBJ2-7; D is possibly TRBD1 (6 bases). Per the germline V gene, CDR1 is MNHEY and CDR2 is SVGAGI. Trimming took 6 bases from V and 6 from J, leaving 15 bases between them. CDR3 size: 13 residues. The CDR3 region has the DNA TGTGCCAGCAGCTTGGACAGCCTCCGCGAGCAGTACTTC. This codes for CASSLDSLREQYF.

This chain joins TRBV13 and TRBJ2-1, with D possibly TRBD1 on 6 matching bases. The CDR3 extends over 16 amino acids. The V end was cut by 5 bases, the J end by 0 bases, with 14 bases between. Germline CDR1 and CDR2: PRHDT and FYEKMQ (reference sequence). Written as DNA, the CDR3 is TGTGCCAGCAGCCTCACAGGGAGTAGCTCCTACAATGAGCAGTTCTTC. This translates into CASSLTGSSSYNEQFF.

In the case of this clone: This specimen includes other DNA sequences encoding the same CDR3. This chain connects TRBV5-1 to TRBJ2-7; 9 bases agree with TRBD1. With 4 bases clipped from V and 3 bases from J, the junction kept 5 bases outside the gene matches. From germline, CDR1 is SGHRS and CDR2 YFSETQ. The CDR3 loop spans 14 amino acids. CDR3 coding DNA: TGCGCCAGCAGCCCCGGGACAGGGAGCTACGAGCAGTACTTC. This translates into CASSPGTGSYEQYF.

The chain employs TRBV5-8 and TRBJ1-5, with D perhaps TRBD1 (5 bases). V was pared by 1 base and J by 4 bases, with 18 bases between. CDR1 SGHTS and CDR2 YDEGEE come from the germline V gene. The CDR3 sequence is 17 residues long. CDR3 DNA: TGTGCCAGCAGCTTGTGGGGCCGAACAGGAGCGAATCAGCCCCAGCATTTT. Translation gives CASSLWGRTGANQPQHF.

This clone has just a few counts. This chain uses TRBV7-2 with TRBJ2-7; 11 bases line up with TRBD1. The CDR3 spans 15 residues. Germline CDR1 SGHTA, CDR2 FQGNSA. Unmatched junction bases numbered 7, after V lost 4 bases and J lost 5 bases. The CDR3 loop is CASSSPGTGGNEQYF. DNA for the CDR3: TGTGCCAGCAGCTCCCCCGGGACAGGGGGTAACGAGCAGTACTTC.

V is TRBV7-6 and J is TRBJ1-1; 11 positions match TRBD1. V was pared by 4 bases and J by 5 bases, with 15 bases of the junction left unmatched. The CDR3 spans 18 residues. The germline V gene encodes CDR1 SGHVS and CDR2 FNYEAQ. The CDR3 here is CASSSGLGQGAVGTEAFF. CDR3 nucleotide sequence: TGTGCCAGCAGCTCGGGACTCGGACAGGGGGCAGTAGGAACTGAAGCTTTCTTT.

This chain connects TRBV4-3 to TRBJ1-2, with 8 bases fitting TRBD1. V was pared by 3 bases and J by 3 bases, with 12 bases of the junction left unmatched. This CDR3 contains 17 residues. Looked up from germline, CDR1 is LGHNA and CDR2 is YSLEER. The CDR3 DNA sequence: TGCGCCAGCAGCCAGGGAGCAGGGGGCAGTACGTACTATGGCTACACCTTC. This encodes CASSQGAGGSTYYGYTF.

CDR3 amino acids: CASSSSGQGGRVFF. The CDR3 DNA follows: TGTGCCAGCAGCTCCTCGGGACAGGGAGGAAGGGTGTTTTTT. The chain uses TRBV7-9 and TRBJ1-4; 9 nucleotides match TRBD1. From germline, CDR1 is SEHNR and CDR2 FQNEAQ (reference sequence). This CDR3 has 14 amino acids. V trimming: 4 bases; J trimming: 15 bases; junction bases outside the gene matches: 12.

The chain uses TRBV9 and TRBJ2-5; TRBD2 aligns across 11 bases. The CDR3 runs to 16 residues. Per the germline V gene, CDR1 is SGDLS and CDR2 is YYNGEE. The ends lost 5 bases at V and 5 bases at J; junction bases unmatched: 11. In nucleotides, the CDR3 is TGTGCCAGCAGTCCATCGGGGGCTAGCGGGGGGGAGACCCAGTACTTC. This gives the protein CASSPSGASGGETQYF.

The rearrangement uses TRBV5-1 and TRBJ1-6; no clear D gene. The ends were cut back, 4 bases at V and 6 bases at J, with 14 bases in the middle. CDR3 length: 15 amino acids. CDR1 and CDR2 (germline): SGHRS, YFSETQ. The CDR3 DNA is TGCGCCAGCAGCCCCCTAGAGGGCAGTAATTCACCCCTCCACTTT. Protein: CASSPLEGSNSPLHF.

V usage is TRBV6-6 and J usage is TRBJ2-1, with D possibly matching TRBD2 (6 bases). With 5 bases removed from V and 2 bases from J, the gap between germline ends came to 13 bases. The CDR3 runs to 15 residues. Germline loops: CDR1 MNHNY, CDR2 SVGAGI (reference sequence). CDR3 residues: CASSPEAGTYNEQFF. CDR3 bases: TGTGCCAGCAGTCCGGAGGCGGGGACCTACAATGAGCAGTTCTTC.

The V call is TRBV7-2, the J call TRBJ1-2; TRBD1 matches 8 bases. The CDR3 sequence is 15 residues long. V lost 1 base to trimming and J lost 8 bases; unmatched junction nucleotides: 9. Germline lookup yields CDR1 SGHTA and CDR2 FQGNSA. CDR3: CASSLDRGKVGGYTF. As DNA, the CDR3 is TGTGCCAGCAGCTTAGACAGGGGGAAAGTTGGAGGCTACACCTTC.

This clone was observed once. The chain joins TRBV7-9 to TRBJ2-7; D uncertain. This CDR3 spans 12 amino acids. V was pared by 2 bases and J by 3 bases, with 5 bases between. Germline V gene lookup returns CDR1 SEHNR and CDR2 FQNEAQ (reference sequence). The CDR3 coding sequence is TGTGCCAGCAGCTTACTAAACTACGAGCAGTACTTC. It specifies CASSLLNYEQYF.

The chain employs TRBV7-8 and TRBJ2-5, with 9 bases lining up with TRBD2. J gave up 7 bases and V 7 bases, and 19 bases lay outside the gene matches. The CDR3 extends over 17 amino acids. Germline CDR1 is SGHVS and CDR2 is FQNEAQ. CDR3 protein: CASTDIPLLAGSGTQYF. In DNA form, the CDR3 reads TGTGCCAGCACCGACATCCCCTTGCTAGCGGGGTCGGGGACCCAGTACTTC. Together with reference TRBV7-8 and TRBJ2-5, the CDR3 gives the full variable domain: GAGVSQSPRYKVAKRGQDVALRCDPISGHVSLFWYQQALGQGPEFLTYFQNEAQLDKSGLPSDRFFAERPEGSVSTLKIQRTQQEDSAVYLCASTDIPLLAGSGTQYFGPGTRLLVL.